The present T cell receptor (beta chain) was sequenced within a study of OX40 agonist ivuxolimab in advanced cancers. For the study in its entirety: The costimulatory receptor OX40 (CD134) was targeted by ivuxolimab, a fully human IgG2 agonistic monoclonal antibody. Partial responses occurred in three dose-escalation patients: two with cutaneous melanoma and one with hepatocellular carcinoma. The paper describes the monotherapy dose-escalation part (N of about 52 patients) of the phase I trial of ivuxolimab. Patients were allowed to have had prior anti-PD-1, anti-PD-L1 or anti-CTLA-4 therapy, and approximately 40% of the dose-escalation patients had been treated with checkpoint inhibitors. Intravenous ivuxolimab was administered to patients every 2 weeks at six dose levels: 0.01, 0.1, 0.3, 1.5, 3 and 10 mg/kg. The dose-escalation cohort was 82.7% male with a mean age of approximately 60 years, ranging from roughly 20 to 85. The point of sequencing TCRbeta in the periphery was to test whether ivuxolimab changed TCR sequence diversity and drove clonal T-cell expansion. Of the 50 to 55 patients in dose escalation, 19 had hepatocellular carcinoma, some 15 had melanoma, 9 had renal cell carcinoma and 9 had head and neck cancer. The full study reports these points: After ivuxolimab, expanded clones were on average more numerous among CD8+ T cells than among CD4+ T cells. In the 0.1-3.0 mg/kg groups, partial responders had among the lowest normalized peripheral clonal expansion, particularly in CD8+ T cells. Clonal expansion of both CD4+ and CD8+ blood T cells was observed from baseline to week 6 at doses 0.1 to 3.0 mg/kg. The antigen specificity of the peripheral T cells that underwent clonal expansion was not determined. Low levels of normalized T-cell clonal expansion were also seen in some patients who did not respond.

For sequencing of the TCRbeta CDR3 region, genomic DNA was extracted from the sorted cells. The immunoSEQ Assay was used to sequence the TCRbeta CDR3 regions. The table comes from immuneACCESS by way of TCRdb, which keeps in-frame sequences with V and J called. Part of the clones is missing from these tables; in studies checked, under half for an unresolved V gene and the rest for unknown reasons. For this sample there are 60,000 to 75,000 clones; around nine tenths appear just once. Together, the top ten hold 2% to 2.5% of the sample. As for this clone: Its antigen has not been determined. Per-base qualities were not stored, and no clone one base away is much larger.

Patients with autoimmune disease history or receiving systemic immunosuppression were excluded from the trial. Peripheral blood for TCR sequencing was collected from all dose cohorts at baseline, on cycle 4 day 1, and on cycle 7 day 1. Samples came from an open-label, multicenter, first-in-human phase I dose-escalation trial of ivuxolimab. Adults with locally advanced or metastatic head and neck squamous cell, hepatocellular, melanoma or renal cell carcinoma were enrolled in the trial. Before TCR sequencing, CD4+ T cells and CD8+ T cells from peripheral blood were sorted into separate populations. The sequence was collected from an adult with an advanced solid tumor such as melanoma, head and neck, liver or kidney cancer. Material: CD4+ or CD8+ T cells sorted from blood, obtained in a trial of the OX40 agonist ivuxolimab.

The CDR3 in this case is CASSVVVGRVTEAFF. The bases read TGTGCCAGCAGCGTAGTTGTTGGCCGCGTCACTGAAGCTTTCTTT. The sequence joins TRBV9 to TRBJ1-1; the D gene is not confidently resolved. The germline ends are 13 bases apart after V is trimmed by 0 bases and J by 4 bases. In the germline V gene, CDR1 corresponds to SGDLS and CDR2 to YYNGEE. The CDR3 sequence holds 15 residues, the cysteine and phenylalanine included. Left in the record is the CDR3 DNA by itself, 45 bases read in frame from the first base.